Sequencing of this T cell receptor beta chain was carried out in a study of blood T cell repertoires in COVID-19. Across the whole study: The United States, Italy and Spain supplied acute and convalescent COVID-19 samples. T cells, B-cell-depleted T cells, or PBMCs provided the cDNA or gDNA that served as material.

Trimming took 1 base from V and 2 from J, leaving 14 bases between them. Germline-derived CDR1 and CDR2 are MGHDK and SYGVNS. The CDR3 covers 16 residues. Per the original methods: Researchers report that nucleated cell counts were estimated from reference gene primer amplification. Some clones are missing from TCRdb's copy, which holds only in-frame ones; the method was immunoSEQ multiplex PCR. V and J calls and clone size are copied from that table; D and trimming were computed from the DNA. The top ten hold about 70% of the sample, which has tens of thousands of clones, around 83% seen once. This clone was counted once.

The TCR sequence derives from a man in his 70s with acute or convalescent COVID-19. Sample: peripheral blood. The V gene is TRBV25-1, the J gene TRBJ2-5, with D possibly being TRBD1 (5 bases). The CDR3 DNA reads as TGTGCCAGCAGTGAATTGAGACAGAAACAACAAGAGACCCAGTACTTC. Amino acid sequence: CASSELRQKQQETQYF. The full variable domain, in which reference TRBV25-1 and TRBJ2-5 provide the parts outside the CDR3, is EADIYQTPRYLVIGTGKKITLECSQTMGHDKMYWYQQDPGMELHLIHYSYGVNSTEKGDLSSESTVSRIRTEHFPLTLESARPSHTSQYLCASSELRQKQQETQYFGPGTRLLVL.